This T cell receptor beta chain was captured in a study of identical twins. CDR3 length: 15 residues. The V gene's germline CDR1 is SGDLS and CDR2 YYNGEE. V gave up 3 bases and J gave up 3 bases; unmatched junction bases: 5. TCRdb reprocessed the 5' RACE reads via MiXCR and lists one record per CDR3 protein. Of under 500,000 distinct CDR3 sequences listed, roughly 13% are singletons. This same sample was also taken into another study, of yellow fever vaccine responses in identical twins.

This clonotype originated in a woman aged 18-30 years in good health. The rearrangement links TRBV9 to TRBJ2-7; 11 bases line up with TRBD2. The sequencing sample was made of CD4+ T cells sorted from blood. CDR3 residues: CASSGGLAGNYEQYF. The CDR3 coding sequence is TGTGCCAGCAGCGGTGGACTAGCGGGCAACTACGAGCAGTACTTC.